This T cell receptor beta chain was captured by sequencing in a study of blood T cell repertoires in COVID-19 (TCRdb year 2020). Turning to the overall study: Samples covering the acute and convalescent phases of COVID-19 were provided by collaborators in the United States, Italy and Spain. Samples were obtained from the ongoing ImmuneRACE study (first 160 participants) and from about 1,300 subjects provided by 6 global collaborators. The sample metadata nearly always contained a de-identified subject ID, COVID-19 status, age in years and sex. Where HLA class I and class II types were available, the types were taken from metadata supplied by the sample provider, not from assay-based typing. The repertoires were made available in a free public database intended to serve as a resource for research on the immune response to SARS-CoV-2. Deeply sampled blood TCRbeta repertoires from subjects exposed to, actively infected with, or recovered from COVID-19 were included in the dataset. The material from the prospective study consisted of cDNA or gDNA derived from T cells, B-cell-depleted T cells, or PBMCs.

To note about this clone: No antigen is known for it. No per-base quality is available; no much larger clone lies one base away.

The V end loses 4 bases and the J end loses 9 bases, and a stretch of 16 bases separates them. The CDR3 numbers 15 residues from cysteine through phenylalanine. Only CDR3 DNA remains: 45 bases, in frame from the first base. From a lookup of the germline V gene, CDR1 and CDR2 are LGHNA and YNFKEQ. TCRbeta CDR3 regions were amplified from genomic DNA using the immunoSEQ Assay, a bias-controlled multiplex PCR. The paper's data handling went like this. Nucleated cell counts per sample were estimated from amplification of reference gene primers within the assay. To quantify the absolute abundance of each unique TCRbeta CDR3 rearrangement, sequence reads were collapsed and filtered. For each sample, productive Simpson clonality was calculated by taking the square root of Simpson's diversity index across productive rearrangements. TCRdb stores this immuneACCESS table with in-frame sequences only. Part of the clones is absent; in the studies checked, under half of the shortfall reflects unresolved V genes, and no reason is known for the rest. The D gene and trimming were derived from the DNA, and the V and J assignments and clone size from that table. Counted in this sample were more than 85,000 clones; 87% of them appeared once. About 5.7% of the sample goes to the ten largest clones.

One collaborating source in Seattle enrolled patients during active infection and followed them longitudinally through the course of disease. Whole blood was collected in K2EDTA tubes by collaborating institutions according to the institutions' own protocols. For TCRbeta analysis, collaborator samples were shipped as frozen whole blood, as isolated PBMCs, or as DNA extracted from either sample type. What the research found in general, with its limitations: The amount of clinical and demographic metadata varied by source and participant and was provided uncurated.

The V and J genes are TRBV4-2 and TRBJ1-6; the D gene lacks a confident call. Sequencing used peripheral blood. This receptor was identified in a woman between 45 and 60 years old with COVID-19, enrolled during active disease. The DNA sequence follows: TGTGCCAGCAGCCTAGACGCCGAGGCGCTTTCACCCCTCCACTTT. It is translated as CASSLDAEALSPLHF.